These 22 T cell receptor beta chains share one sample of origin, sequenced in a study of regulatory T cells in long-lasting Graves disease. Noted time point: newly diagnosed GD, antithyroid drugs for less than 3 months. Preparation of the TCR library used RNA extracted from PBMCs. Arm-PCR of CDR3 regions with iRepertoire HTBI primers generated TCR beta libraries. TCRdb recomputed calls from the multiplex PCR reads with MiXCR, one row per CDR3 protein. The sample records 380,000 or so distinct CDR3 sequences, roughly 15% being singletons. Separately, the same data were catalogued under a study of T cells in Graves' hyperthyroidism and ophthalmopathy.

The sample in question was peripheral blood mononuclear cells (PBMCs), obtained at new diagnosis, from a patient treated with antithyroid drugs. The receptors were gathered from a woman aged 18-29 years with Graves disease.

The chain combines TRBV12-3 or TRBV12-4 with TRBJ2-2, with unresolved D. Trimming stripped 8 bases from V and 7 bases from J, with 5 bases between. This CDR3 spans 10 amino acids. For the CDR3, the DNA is TGTGCCAGCTCCCTCGGGGAGCTGTTTTTT. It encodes CASSLGELFF.

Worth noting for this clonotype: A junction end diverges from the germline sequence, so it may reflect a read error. This CDR3 is CASSLEAGLRFGEKLFF. In nucleotides, the CDR3 is TGCGCCAGCAGCTTGGAGGCAGGGTTGAGGTTTGGTGAAAAACTGTTTTTT. The chain employs TRBV11-2 and TRBJ1-4, with D possibly TRBD1 on 5 matching bases. CDR3 length: 17 residues. From germline, CDR1 is SGHAT and CDR2 FQNNGV.

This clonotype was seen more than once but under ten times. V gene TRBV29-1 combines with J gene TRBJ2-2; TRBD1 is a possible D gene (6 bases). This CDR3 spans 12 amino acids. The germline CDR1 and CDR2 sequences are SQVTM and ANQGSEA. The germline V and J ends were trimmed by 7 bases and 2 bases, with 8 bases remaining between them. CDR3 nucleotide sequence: TGCAGCGGGGGGACAAACACCGGGGAGCTGTTTTTT. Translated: CSGGTNTGELFF.

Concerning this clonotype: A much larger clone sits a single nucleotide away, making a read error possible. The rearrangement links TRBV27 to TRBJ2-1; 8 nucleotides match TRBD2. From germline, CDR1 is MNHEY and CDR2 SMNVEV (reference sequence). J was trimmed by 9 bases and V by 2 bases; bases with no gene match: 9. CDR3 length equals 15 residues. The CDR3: CASSLGAGEGGEQFF. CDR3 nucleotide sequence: TGTGCCAGCAGTTTAGGAGCGGGAGAAGGTGGTGAGCAGTTCTTC.

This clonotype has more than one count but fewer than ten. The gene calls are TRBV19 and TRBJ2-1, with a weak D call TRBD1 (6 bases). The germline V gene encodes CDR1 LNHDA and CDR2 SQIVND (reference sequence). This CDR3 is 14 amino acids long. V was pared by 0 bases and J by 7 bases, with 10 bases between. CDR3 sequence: CASSIDLGANEQFF. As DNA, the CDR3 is TGTGCCAGTAGTATAGATCTGGGGGCGAATGAGCAGTTCTTC. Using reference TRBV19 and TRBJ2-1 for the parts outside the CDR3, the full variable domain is DGGITQSPKYLFRKEGQNVTLSCEQNLNHDAMYWYRQDPGQGLRLIYYSQIVNDFQKGDIAEGYSVSREKKESFPLTVTSAQKNPTAFYLCASSIDLGANEQFFGPGTRLTVL.

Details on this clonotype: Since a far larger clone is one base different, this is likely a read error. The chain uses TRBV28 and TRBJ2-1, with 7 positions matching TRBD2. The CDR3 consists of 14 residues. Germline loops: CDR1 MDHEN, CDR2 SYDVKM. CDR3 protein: CASSGLEKRETQCF. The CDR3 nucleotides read TGTGCCAGCAGTGGACTAGAAAAAAGGGAGACCCAGTGCTTC.

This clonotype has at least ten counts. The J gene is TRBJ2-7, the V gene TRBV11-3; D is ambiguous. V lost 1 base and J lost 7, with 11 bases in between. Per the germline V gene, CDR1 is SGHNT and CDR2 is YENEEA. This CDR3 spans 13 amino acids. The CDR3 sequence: CASSLVPSMEQYF. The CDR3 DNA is TGTGCCAGCAGCTTAGTACCCAGCATGGAGCAGTACTTC. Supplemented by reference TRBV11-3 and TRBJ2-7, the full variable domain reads EAGVVQSPRYKIIEKKQPVAFWCNPISGHNTLYWYLQNLGQGPELLIRYENEEAVDDSQLPKDRFSAERLKGVDSTLKIQPAELGDSAVYLCASSLVPSMEQYFGPGTRLTVT.

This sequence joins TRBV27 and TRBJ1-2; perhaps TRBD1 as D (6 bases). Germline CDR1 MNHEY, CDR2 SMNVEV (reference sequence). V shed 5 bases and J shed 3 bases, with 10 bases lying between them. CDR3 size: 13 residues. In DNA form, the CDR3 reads TGTGCCAGCAGTCTACACAGGGACTATGGCTACACCTTC. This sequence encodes CASSLHRDYGYTF.

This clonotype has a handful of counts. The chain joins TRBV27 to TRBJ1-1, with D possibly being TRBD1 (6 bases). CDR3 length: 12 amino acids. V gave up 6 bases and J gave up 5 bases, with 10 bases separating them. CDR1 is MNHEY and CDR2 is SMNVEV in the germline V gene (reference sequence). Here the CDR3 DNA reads TGTGCCAGCAGGGCCCAGGGGACTGAAGCTTTCTTT. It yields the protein CASRAQGTEAFF.

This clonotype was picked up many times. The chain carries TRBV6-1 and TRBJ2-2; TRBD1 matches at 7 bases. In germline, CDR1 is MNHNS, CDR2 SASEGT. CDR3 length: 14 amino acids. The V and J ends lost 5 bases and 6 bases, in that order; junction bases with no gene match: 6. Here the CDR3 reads CASSRQGVSGELFF. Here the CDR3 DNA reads TGTGCCAGCAGTCGGCAGGGGGTGTCCGGGGAGCTGTTTTTT.

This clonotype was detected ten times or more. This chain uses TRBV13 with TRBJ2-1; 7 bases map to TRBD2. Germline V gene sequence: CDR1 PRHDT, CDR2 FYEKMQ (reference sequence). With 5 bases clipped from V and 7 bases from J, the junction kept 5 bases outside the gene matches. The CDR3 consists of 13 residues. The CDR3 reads CASSREGANEQFF. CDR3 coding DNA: TGTGCCAGCAGCAGGGAGGGTGCGAATGAGCAGTTCTTC.

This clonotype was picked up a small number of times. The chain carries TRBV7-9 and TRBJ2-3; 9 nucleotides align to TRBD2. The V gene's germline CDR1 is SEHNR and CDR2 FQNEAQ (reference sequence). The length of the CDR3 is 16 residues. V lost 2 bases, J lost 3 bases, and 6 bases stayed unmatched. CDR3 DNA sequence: TGTGCCAGCAGCTTATGGGGCGGGGGGGCAACAGATACGCAGTATTTT. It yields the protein CASSLWGGGATDTQYF. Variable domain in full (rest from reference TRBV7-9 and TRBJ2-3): DTGVSQNPRHKITKRGQNVTFRCDPISEHNRLYWYRQTLGQGPEFLTYFQNEAQLEKSRLLSDRFSAERPKGSFSTLEIQRTEQGDSAMYLCASSLWGGGATDTQYFGPGTRLTVL.

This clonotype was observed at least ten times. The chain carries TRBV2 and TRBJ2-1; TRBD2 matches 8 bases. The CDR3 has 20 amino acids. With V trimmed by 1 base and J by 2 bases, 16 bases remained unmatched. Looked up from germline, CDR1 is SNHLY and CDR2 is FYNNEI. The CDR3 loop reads CASSEGVSSGPTDTYNEQFF. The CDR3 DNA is TGTGCCAGCAGTGAAGGAGTTTCTAGCGGGCCCACCGATACCTACAATGAGCAGTTCTTC.

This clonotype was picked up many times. CDR3 amino acids: CASSSSGGHSGNTIYF. The CDR3 DNA sequence: TGTGCCAGCAGCTCTAGCGGCGGGCACTCTGGAAACACCATATATTTT. The genes are TRBV7-9 and TRBJ1-3; D ambiguous. The CDR3 covers 16 residues. CDR1 and CDR2 (germline): SEHNR, FQNEAQ (reference sequence). Trimming left V 4 bases short and J 0 bases short, with 13 bases between.

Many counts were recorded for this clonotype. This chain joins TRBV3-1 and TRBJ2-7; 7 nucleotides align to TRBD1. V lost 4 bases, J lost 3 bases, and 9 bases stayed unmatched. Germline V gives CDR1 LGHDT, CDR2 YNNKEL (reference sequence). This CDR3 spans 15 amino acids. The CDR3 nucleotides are TGTGCCAGCAGCCCACACACGACAGGGTTCTACGAGCAGTACTTC. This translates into CASSPHTTGFYEQYF.

The chain's CDR3 is CASAGRPNEKLFF. The CDR3 DNA is TGTGCCAGCGCGGGACGGCCTAATGAAAAACTGTTTTTT. This sequence joins TRBV28 and TRBJ1-4; weak D call: TRBD1 (5 bases). The CDR3 has 13 residues. Trimming took 8 bases from V and 3 from J, leaving 10 bases between them. Germline CDR1 reads MDHEN; CDR2 reads SYDVKM.

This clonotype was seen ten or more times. The CDR3 spells CASTSGSSSNQPQHF. In DNA, the CDR3 is TGTGCCAGCACCTCAGGGTCCTCTAGCAATCAGCCCCAGCATTTT. V and J are TRBV7-2 and TRBJ1-5, with D maybe TRBD1 (5 bases). Germline CDR1 is SGHTA and CDR2 is FQGNSA. The CDR3 covers 15 residues. V was trimmed by 7 bases and J by 0 bases, leaving 13 bases between them.

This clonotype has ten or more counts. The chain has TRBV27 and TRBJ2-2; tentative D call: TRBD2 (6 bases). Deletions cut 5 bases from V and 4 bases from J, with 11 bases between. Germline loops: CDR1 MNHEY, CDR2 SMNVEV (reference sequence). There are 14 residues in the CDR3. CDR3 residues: CASSPGLRTGELFF. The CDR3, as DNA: TGTGCCAGCAGTCCGGGACTGCGCACCGGGGAGCTGTTTTTT.

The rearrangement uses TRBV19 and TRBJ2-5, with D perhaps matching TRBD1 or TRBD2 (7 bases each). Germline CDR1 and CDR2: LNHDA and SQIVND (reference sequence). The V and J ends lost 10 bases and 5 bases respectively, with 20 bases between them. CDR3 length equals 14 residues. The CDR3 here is CATRRRQGGETQYF. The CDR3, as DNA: TGTGCCACCCGCCGCCGCCAGGGGGGGGAGACCCAGTACTTC.

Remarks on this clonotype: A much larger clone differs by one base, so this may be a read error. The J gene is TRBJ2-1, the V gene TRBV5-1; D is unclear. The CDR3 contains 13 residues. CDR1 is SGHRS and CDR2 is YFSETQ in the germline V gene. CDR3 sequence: CASSLSARNGQFF. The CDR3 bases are TGCGCCAGCAGCTTGTCTGCTAGGAATGGGCAGTTCTTC. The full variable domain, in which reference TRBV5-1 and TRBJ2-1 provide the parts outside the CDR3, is KAGVTQTPRYLIKTRGQQVTLSCSPISGHRSVSWYQQTPGQGLQFLFEYFSETQRNKGNFPGRFSGRQFSNSRSEMNVSTLELGDSALYLCASSLSARNGQFFGPGTRLTVL.

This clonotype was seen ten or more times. CDR3 protein: CASGDYNEQFF. DNA for the CDR3: TGTGCCAGCGGGGACTACAATGAGCAGTTCTTC. The rearrangement uses TRBV28 and TRBJ2-1; D call uncertain. Germline CDR1 and CDR2: MDHEN and SYDVKM. The CDR3 runs to 11 residues. V gave up 8 bases and J gave up 3 bases, with 5 bases separating them.

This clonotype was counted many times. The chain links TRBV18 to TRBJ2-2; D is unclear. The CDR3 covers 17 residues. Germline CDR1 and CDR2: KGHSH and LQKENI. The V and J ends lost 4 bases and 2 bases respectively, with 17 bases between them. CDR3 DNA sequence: TGTGCCAGCTCACGACCCAAGGCCCCCCTCAACACCGGGGAGCTGTTTTTT. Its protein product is CASSRPKAPLNTGELFF.